A selection of T cell receptor beta chains follows, all from one sample in a study of cytomegalovirus exposure and HLA in healthy donors. The repertoire was sequenced with immunoSEQ multiplex PCR; TCRdb's copy has only in-frame clones and lacks some. Here the sample spans tens of thousands of clones, around 80% being singletons. Source material: PBMCs. Source of these receptors: a male donor in good health and CMV-seropositive. The CDR3 runs from the conserved cysteine through the conserved F or W. The D gene is left open where the match is weak. Clone size is given for some rows only: seen once, a few or many times, or a class if the clone is expanded.

clone size	D gene	V gene	J gene	CDR3 protein	CDR3 DNA
-	-	TRBV5-1	TRBJ2-2	CASSLALGEAGELFF	TGCGCCAGCAGCTTGGCTCTGGGGGAGGCCGGGGAGCTGTTTTTT
-	-	TRBV9	TRBJ1-5	CASSVVPSSQPQHF	TGTGCCAGCAGCGTAGTCCCGTCCTCTCAGCCCCAGCATTTT
-	-	TRBV5-5	TRBJ2-7	CASSHDWGLYEQYF	TGTGCCAGCAGCCACGACTGGGGACTCTACGAGCAGTACTTC
once	-	TRBV5-4	TRBJ2-1	CASSLTHRGSYNEQFF	TGTGCCAGCAGTCTCACCCATAGGGGCTCCTACAATGAGCAGTTCTTC
-	-	TRBV2	TRBJ2-5	CASRRDWETQYF	TGTGCCAGCAGGCGAGATTGGGAGACCCAGTACTTC
-	-	TRBV27	TRBJ2-7	CASSSQIGYEQYF	TGTGCCAGCAGTTCACAGATTGGCTACGAGCAGTACTTC
-	-	TRBV10-3	TRBJ1-6	CAISGEGLPGSPLHF	TGTGCCATCAGTGGGGAGGGCCTTCCGGGTTCACCCCTCCACTTT
-	-	TRBV5-1	TRBJ1-6	CASSWGGGRIDSPLHF	TGCGCCAGCAGCTGGGGCGGGGGGCGAATTGATTCACCCCTCCACTTT
-	-	TRBV18	TRBJ1-5	CASSSGEGQPQHF	TGTGCCAGCTCATCAGGGGAGGGCCAGCCCCAGCATTTT
-	TRBD2	TRBV10-3	TRBJ2-2	CAISGSGGASTGELFF	TGTGCCATCAGTGGTAGCGGGGGGGCCTCCACCGGGGAGCTGTTTTTT
once	TRBD2	TRBV27	TRBJ2-1	CASSRLAGYNEQFF	TGTGCCAGCAGTCGACTAGCGGGGTACAATGAGCAGTTCTTC
once	-	TRBV28	TRBJ2-2	CASSPRLNTGELFF	TGTGCCAGCAGTCCGCGACTAAACACCGGGGAGCTGTTTTTT
-	TRBD2	TRBV5-6	TRBJ2-1	CASHRAGGSREQFF	TGTGCCAGTCACAGGGCGGGGGGTTCGCGAGAGCAGTTCTTC
-	TRBD1	TRBV19	TRBJ2-2	CASSIGVWDREKNTGELFF	TGTGCCAGTAGTATAGGGGTTTGGGACAGGGAAAAGAACACCGGGGAGCTGTTTTTT
-	-	TRBV11-3	TRBJ2-1	CASSFTGNEQFF	TGTGCCAGCAGCTTTACGGGAAATGAGCAGTTCTTC
-	TRBD1	TRBV7-8	TRBJ2-5	CASSFVITGGQETQYF	TGTGCCAGCAGCTTCGTTATTACAGGGGGCCAAGAGACCCAGTACTTC
-	-	TRBV6-6	TRBJ1-1	CASSSAGGWTEAFF	TGTGCCAGCAGTTCCGCAGGTGGGTGGACTGAAGCTTTCTTT
-	-	TRBV15	TRBJ1-1	CATSSTLPGAFF	TGTGCCACCAGCAGTACTCTCCCGGGGGCTTTCTTT
-	-	TRBV18	TRBJ1-2	CASSRGGSVAGYTF	TGTGCCAGCTCACGGGGGGGGTCAGTTGCCGGCTACACCTTC
-	-	TRBV28	TRBJ2-5	CASREGQRRWETQYF	TGTGCCAGCAGAGAAGGACAGCGGCGGTGGGAGACCCAGTACTTC
-	-	TRBV4-1	TRBJ1-4	CASSQRGTGINEKLFF	TGCGCCAGCAGCCAACGGGGCACAGGGATTAATGAAAAACTGTTTTTT
-	-	TRBV30	TRBJ2-3	CAWSRNGKADTQYF	TGTGCCTGGAGTCGTAACGGGAAGGCAGATACGCAGTATTTT
-	-	TRBV18	TRBJ2-7	CASSPGDKYYEQYF	TGTGCCAGCTCACCAGGGGACAAATACTACGAGCAGTACTTC
-	-	TRBV29-1	TRBJ2-7	CSVVGHLNYEQYF	TGCAGCGTTGTGGGACACCTAAACTACGAGCAGTACTTC
few	-	TRBV27	TRBJ1-1	CASSSDTSLTEAFF	TGTGCCAGCAGTTCCGACACCTCGCTCACTGAAGCTTTCTTT
-	TRBD1	TRBV7-2	TRBJ2-5	CASSFNRGSETQYF	TGTGCCAGCAGCTTCAACAGGGGGTCAGAGACCCAGTACTTC
-	TRBD1	TRBV30	TRBJ2-1	CAWRGQGLAGNEQFF	TGTGCCTGGAGGGGACAGGGACTTGCAGGAAATGAGCAGTTCTTC
-	-	TRBV27	TRBJ2-3	CASSLSRQTKSTDTQYF	TGTGCCAGCAGTTTGTCCCGGCAAACTAAAAGCACAGATACGCAGTATTTT
few	-	TRBV27	TRBJ2-7	CASSLRSRVKEQYF	TGTGCCAGCAGTTTACGTTCTCGGGTTAAGGAGCAGTACTTC
-	-	TRBV19	TRBJ1-5	CASRQGRYSNQPQHF	TGTGCCAGTAGGCAGGGGCGATATAGCAATCAGCCCCAGCATTTT
-	-	TRBV5-1	TRBJ2-5	CASSDNLRGAGETQYF	TGCGCCAGCAGCGATAATCTCCGGGGAGCAGGAGAGACCCAGTACTTC
-	-	TRBV6-1	TRBJ2-1	CASGPSSYNEQFF	TGTGCCAGCGGCCCGTCCTCCTACAATGAGCAGTTCTTC
-	-	TRBV6-4	TRBJ2-1	CASSDSHSYNEQFF	TGTGCCAGCAGTGACTCACACTCCTACAATGAGCAGTTCTTC
-	-	TRBV13	TRBJ2-7	CASNERGLGVYEQYF	TGTGCCAGCAACGAAAGAGGTTTAGGGGTCTACGAGCAGTACTTC
-	-	TRBV7-9	TRBJ2-7	CASSSVETGYEQYF	TGTGCCAGCAGCTCAGTCGAGACAGGCTACGAGCAGTACTTC
-	-	TRBV6-5	TRBJ2-3	CASSHSGGPDTQYF	TGTGCCAGCAGCCACTCGGGGGGCCCAGATACGCAGTATTTT
-	-	TRBV7-9	TRBJ1-3	CASSLGQAISGNTIYF	TGTGCCAGCAGCTTAGGACAGGCCATCTCTGGAAACACCATATATTTT
medium-sized	TRBD2	TRBV7-9	TRBJ2-1	CASSPKRLAGGYNEQFF	TGTGCCAGCAGCCCTAAGCGACTAGCGGGAGGGTACAATGAGCAGTTCTTC
once	TRBD1	TRBV5-1	TRBJ2-5	CASSLRPGQGTETQYF	TGCGCCAGCAGCCTTAGACCGGGACAGGGGACAGAGACCCAGTACTTC
-	TRBD1	TRBV5-6	TRBJ1-2	CASSPPGQGDYGYTF	TGTGCCAGCAGCCCCCCGGGACAGGGAGACTATGGCTACACCTTC
-	TRBD1	TRBV27	TRBJ1-5	CASSSGQGNQPQHF	TGTGCCAGCAGTTCAGGACAGGGAAATCAGCCCCAGCATTTT
-	TRBD1	TRBV4-1	TRBJ1-4	CASSQPGQGWEKLFF	TGCGCCAGCAGCCAGCCGGGACAGGGTTGGGAAAAACTGTTTTTT
-	-	TRBV23-1	TRBJ1-6	CASRNRASPLHF	TGCGCCAGCAGGAACAGGGCTTCACCCCTCCACTTT
-	TRBD2	TRBV19	TRBJ2-7	CASSPAGGSREQYF	TGTGCCAGTAGTCCGGCGGGAGGATCCCGCGAGCAGTACTTC
-	-	TRBV28	TRBJ1-5	CASRDTKYQPQHF	TGTGCCAGCAGGGACACCAAATATCAGCCCCAGCATTTT
-	-	TRBV19	TRBJ2-7	CASSIAGYYEQYF	TGTGCCAGTAGTATCGCCGGTTACTACGAGCAGTACTTC
-	TRBD1	TRBV4-1	TRBJ2-2	CASRPQGARTGELFF	TGCGCCAGCAGACCTCAGGGGGCGAGGACCGGGGAGCTGTTTTTT
-	-	TRBV28	TRBJ1-2	CASSLSQVGYGYTF	TGTGCCAGCAGTTTATCCCAGGTGGGCTATGGCTACACCTTC
-	TRBD1	TRBV30	TRBJ2-7	CAWRERQGASSYEQYF	TGTGCCTGGAGGGAAAGACAGGGCGCCAGCTCCTACGAGCAGTACTTC
-	-	TRBV2	TRBJ2-3	CASSENGQVGGTDTQYF	TGTGCCAGCAGTGAAAACGGTCAGGTAGGCGGCACAGATACGCAGTATTTT
few	TRBD1	TRBV18	TRBJ2-7	CASSPRRPGQGYEQYF	TGTGCCAGCTCACCACGGCGGCCGGGACAGGGCTACGAGCAGTACTTC
-	-	TRBV7-6	TRBJ2-7	CASSLADRSYEQYF	TGTGCCAGCAGCTTAGCCGACAGGTCCTACGAGCAGTACTTC
-	TRBD2	TRBV28	TRBJ2-3	CASNQWASGGKSTDTQYF	TGTGCCAGCAACCAATGGGCTAGCGGGGGCAAAAGCACAGATACGCAGTATTTT